The next 12 T cell receptor beta chains were all read from a single sample in a study of OX40 agonist ivuxolimab in advanced cancers. Some clones are missing from TCRdb's copy, which holds only in-frame ones; the method was immunoSEQ multiplex PCR. The sample holds some 72,000 clones, 80% to 95% seen once. The source was CD4+ or CD8+ T cells sorted from blood, collected in a trial of the OX40 agonist ivuxolimab. All receptors come from an adult with an advanced solid tumor such as melanoma, head and neck, liver or kidney cancer.

This clone was detected only once. The gene calls are TRBV7-9 and TRBJ1-2, with D possibly being TRBD1 (5 bases). Germline V gives CDR1 SEHNR, CDR2 FQNEAQ (reference sequence). The CDR3 contains 11 residues. V was trimmed by 1 base and J by 11 bases, leaving 8 bases between them. CDR3 nucleotide sequence: TGTGCCAGCAGCTTAGGGGGGGTGTACACCTTC. This sequence encodes CASSLGGVYTF.

This sequence joins TRBV30 and TRBJ1-1, with D possibly being TRBD1 (6 bases). V lost 2 bases and J lost 1, with 8 bases in between. Germline CDR1 is GTSNPN and CDR2 is SVGIG (reference sequence). The CDR3 consists of 13 residues. The CDR3: CAWSWGPNTEAFF. The CDR3 bases are TGTGCCTGGAGTTGGGGGCCGAACACTGAAGCTTTCTTT.

This chain connects TRBV15 to TRBJ2-1; 10 positions match TRBD1. Germline V gene sequence: CDR1 LNHNV, CDR2 YYDKDF (reference sequence). The CDR3 length is 15 residues. The J segment lost 8 bases and the V segment lost 6 bases, leaving 10 bases of the junction unmatched. CDR3 loop: CATRDSDRGGDEQFF. The CDR3 bases are TGTGCCACCAGGGACTCGGACAGGGGGGGCGATGAGCAGTTCTTC.

This chain uses TRBV7-3 with TRBJ2-7; 9 bases fit TRBD2. The CDR3 sequence is 15 residues long. Germline V gene sequence: CDR1 SGHTA, CDR2 FQGTGA. V lost 0 bases, J lost 5 bases, and 5 bases stayed unmatched. The CDR3 coding sequence is TGTGCCAGCAGCTTAACGGGGGGACTAGCCGACGAGCAGTACTTC. It encodes CASSLTGGLADEQYF.

This chain connects TRBV7-9 to TRBJ2-1; tentative D call: TRBD2 (6 bases). V shed 8 bases and J shed 6 bases, with 14 bases lying between them. This CDR3 has 13 amino acids. Germline V CDR1 and CDR2: SEHNR, FQNEAQ (reference sequence). As DNA, the CDR3 is TGTGCCAGCGGCCGGGACTCCCCCAATGAGCAGTTCTTC. Translating it yields CASGRDSPNEQFF. The full variable domain, in which reference TRBV7-9 and TRBJ2-1 provide the parts outside the CDR3, is DTGVSQNPRHKITKRGQNVTFRCDPISEHNRLYWYRQTLGQGPEFLTYFQNEAQLEKSRLLSDRFSAERPKGSFSTLEIQRTEQGDSAMYLCASGRDSPNEQFFGPGTRLTVL.

The V call is TRBV7-6, the J call TRBJ1-2; possibly TRBD1 for D (5 bases). Germline V gene sequence: CDR1 SGHVS, CDR2 FNYEAQ. Trimming removed 4 bases at V and 3 bases at J, with 12 bases between. There are 14 residues in the CDR3. CDR3 residues: CASSYLGGDYGYTF. CDR3 bases: TGTGCCAGCAGCTATTTGGGGGGGGACTATGGCTACACCTTC.

The V call is TRBV11-3, the J call TRBJ1-1; D call uncertain. The CDR3 is 17 amino acids. Germline V gene data show CDR1 as SGHNT and CDR2 as YENEEA. V gave up 0 bases and J gave up 4 bases, with 18 bases separating them. CDR3 in amino acids: CASSLDPRTLFVTEAFF. The DNA for the CDR3 is TGTGCCAGCAGCTTAGATCCGAGGACCTTGTTCGTCACTGAAGCTTTCTTT.

The V call is TRBV2, the J call TRBJ2-3, with 8 nucleotides matching TRBD2. The CDR3 loop spans 15 amino acids. The germline CDR1 and CDR2 sequences are SNHLY and FYNNEI. V lost 6 bases, J lost 3 bases, and 8 bases stayed unmatched. The CDR3 nucleotides are TGTGCCAGCAGCGCGGGACTAGACTTAACAGATACGCAGTATTTT. This codes for CASSAGLDLTDTQYF. The variable domain in full, completed from reference TRBV2 and TRBJ2-3, reads EPEVTQTPSHQVTQMGQEVILRCVPISNHLYFYWYRQILGQKVEFLVSFYNNEISEKSEIFDDQFSVERPDGSNFTLKIRSTKLEDSAMYFCASSAGLDLTDTQYFGPGTRLTVL.

The V gene is TRBV9, the J gene TRBJ2-7; TRBD2 matches 8 bases. CDR1 is SGDLS, CDR2 YYNGEE, per germline. The CDR3 is 15 amino acids. J was trimmed by 0 bases and V by 4 bases; bases with no gene match: 6. The CDR3 sequence is CASSISGTSSYEQYF. CDR3 coding DNA: TGTGCCAGCAGCATAAGCGGGACTAGCTCCTACGAGCAGTACTTC.

The chain employs TRBV5-4 and TRBJ2-2; D may be TRBD1 or TRBD2 (6 bases each). V lost 2 bases and J 6 bases, leaving 14 bases between the germline ends. Germline assignment: CDR1 SGHNT and CDR2 YYREEE (reference sequence). This CDR3 contains 15 residues. The CDR3 reads CASSFERGRPGELFF. CDR3 DNA: TGTGCCAGCAGCTTTGAACGGGGGCGTCCCGGGGAGCTGTTTTTT.

The V call is TRBV19, the J call TRBJ2-7, with TRBD1 identical over 8 bases. Per germline, CDR1 LNHDA and CDR2 SQIVND (reference sequence). J lost 7 bases, V lost 3 bases, and 8 bases had no gene match. This CDR3 comprises 14 residues. The CDR3 nucleotides are TGTGCCAGTAGTATCTGGCAGGGGGCGGGAGAGCAGTACTTC. It specifies CASSIWQGAGEQYF.

For the CDR3, the DNA is TGTGCCAGCAGCGTAGAAGACCATAGGGAGACCCAGTACTTC. Encoded protein: CASSVEDHRETQYF. The J gene is TRBJ2-5, the V gene TRBV9; D not resolved. This CDR3 is built from 14 residues. Germline V gene sequence: CDR1 SGDLS, CDR2 YYNGEE. V lost 0 bases to trimming and J lost 5 bases, with 11 bases between them.